This T cell receptor beta chain came from a study of blood T cell repertoires in COVID-19. The repertoire was sequenced with immunoSEQ multiplex PCR; TCRdb's copy has only in-frame clones and lacks some. The sample yields 430,000 or so clones, roughly 90% seen once. The CDR3 runs 16 residues. V shed 4 bases and J 0 bases; nucleotides not matched to a gene: 8. Germline V gives CDR1 MNHEY, CDR2 SVGEGT. This sequence originates from a woman between 40 and 55 years old who had recovered from COVID-19. The chain is built from TRBV6-2 or TRBV6-3 and TRBJ1-1, with 7 bases identical to TRBD1. The sequenced sample was PBMCs or T cells enriched from blood (not recorded which). CDR3 coding DNA: TGTGCCAGCAGTTCACGGGACAGAGGGTTGAACACTGAAGCTTTCTTT. Residues: CASSSRDRGLNTEAFF.